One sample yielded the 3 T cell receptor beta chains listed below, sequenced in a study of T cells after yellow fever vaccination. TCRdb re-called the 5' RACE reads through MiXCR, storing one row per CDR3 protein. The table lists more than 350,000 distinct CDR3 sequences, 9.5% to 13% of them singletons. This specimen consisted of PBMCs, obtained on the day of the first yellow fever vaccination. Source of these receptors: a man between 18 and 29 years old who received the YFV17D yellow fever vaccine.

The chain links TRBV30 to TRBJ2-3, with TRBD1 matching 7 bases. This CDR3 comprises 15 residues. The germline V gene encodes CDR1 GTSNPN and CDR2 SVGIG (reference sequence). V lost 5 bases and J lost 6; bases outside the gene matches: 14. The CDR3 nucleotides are TGTGCCTGGCGGACAGGTCGTGGTCTCGATGATACGCAGTATTTT. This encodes CAWRTGRGLDDTQYF.

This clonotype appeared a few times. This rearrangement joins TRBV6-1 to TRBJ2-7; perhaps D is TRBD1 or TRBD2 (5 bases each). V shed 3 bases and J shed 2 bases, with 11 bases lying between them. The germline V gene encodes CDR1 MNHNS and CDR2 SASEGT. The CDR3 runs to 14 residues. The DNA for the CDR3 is TGTGCCAGCAGTGAGGCAGGGACGGCCTACGAGCAGTACTTC. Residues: CASSEAGTAYEQYF.

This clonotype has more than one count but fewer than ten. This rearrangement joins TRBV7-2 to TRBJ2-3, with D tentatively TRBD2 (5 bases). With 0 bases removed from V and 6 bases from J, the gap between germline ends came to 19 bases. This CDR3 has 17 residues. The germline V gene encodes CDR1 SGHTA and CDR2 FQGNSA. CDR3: CASSLAERNYAADTQYF. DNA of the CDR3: TGTGCCAGCAGCTTAGCGGAGCGGAATTATGCGGCTGATACGCAGTATTTT. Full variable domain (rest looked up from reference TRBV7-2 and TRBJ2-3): GAGVSQSPSNKVTEKGKDVELRCDPISGHTALYWYRQSLGQGLEFLIYFQGNSAPDKSGLPSDRFSAERTGGSVSTLTIQRTQQEDSAVYLCASSLAERNYAADTQYFGPGTRLTVL.